Below, 27 T cell receptor beta chains from the same sample are listed, as sequenced in a study of blood T cell repertoires in COVID-19. Generated by immunoSEQ multiplex PCR, the TCRdb table keeps only in-frame clones and is missing some. The sample includes approximately 210,000 clones, roughly nine tenths of them seen just once. What was sequenced was peripheral blood. The receptor set was obtained from a woman in her seventies with acute or convalescent COVID-19.

The V and J genes are TRBV5-4 and TRBJ2-7, with D hard to call. In germline, CDR1 is SGHNT, CDR2 YYREEE (reference sequence). V gave up 4 bases and J gave up 2 bases, with 13 bases separating them. The CDR3 sequence is 14 residues long. The CDR3 sequence is CASSAATPPYEQYF. DNA of the CDR3: TGTGCCAGCAGCGCCGCGACTCCTCCCTACGAGCAGTACTTC.

The V and J genes are TRBV11-3 and TRBJ2-7; TRBD2 agrees at 8 bases. The V gene end was trimmed by 3 bases and the J gene end by 5 bases; junction bases not matched to a gene: 3. Germline CDR1 SGHNT, CDR2 YENEEA. CDR3 length: 13 amino acids. CDR3 sequence (DNA): TGTGCCAGCAGCTTTCGGGGGGGCGACGAGCAGTACTTC. It encodes CASSFRGGDEQYF.

V and J are TRBV11-1 and TRBJ1-5; 9 nucleotides match TRBD1. Losses at the gene ends were 5 bases for V and 4 bases for J; bases not matched to a gene: 6. The germline V gene has CDR1 SGHAT and CDR2 FQDESV (reference sequence). The CDR3 runs 15 residues. CDR3 in amino acids: CASSRGTGSNQPQHF. The CDR3 nucleotides read TGTGCCAGCAGCCGCGGGACAGGGAGTAATCAGCCCCAGCATTTT.

The V and J genes are TRBV10-3 and TRBJ2-1; D is uncertain. CDR1 is ENHRY and CDR2 is SYGVKD in the germline V gene. The CDR3 sequence is 18 residues long. The V gene lost 0 bases and the J gene lost 6 bases, with 21 bases spanning the gap. DNA of the CDR3: TGTGCCATCAGTGAGTCCGCCCGGGTAGGAGCCCCGGGCAATGAGCAGTTCTTC. Its protein is CAISESARVGAPGNEQFF.

The rearrangement links TRBV11-2 to TRBJ2-7; TRBD1 aligns across 9 bases. The V gene end was trimmed by 4 bases and the J gene end by 12 bases; junction bases not matched to a gene: 4. Germline values: CDR1 SGHAT, CDR2 FQNNGV. CDR3 size: 11 residues. The CDR3 region is CASSSGQGSYF. The CDR3 bases are TGTGCCAGCAGCTCTGGACAGGGGTCGTACTTC. The full variable domain, its missing parts supplied by reference TRBV11-2 and TRBJ2-7, is EAGVAQSPRYKIIEKRQSVAFWCNPISGHATLYWYQQILGQGPKLLIQFQNNGVVDDSQLPKDRFSAERLKGVDSTLKIQPAKLEDSAVYLCASSSGQGSYFGPGTRLTVT.

This clone is a singleton in its sample. The V gene is TRBV27, the J gene TRBJ1-4; D is unresolved. CDR3 size: 11 residues. The germline V gene encodes CDR1 MNHEY and CDR2 SMNVEV (reference sequence). V was trimmed by 6 bases and J by 8 bases, leaving 7 bases between them. The chain's CDR3 is CASRLREKLFF. Here the CDR3 DNA reads TGTGCCAGCAGGCTCAGGGAAAAACTGTTTTTT.

CDR3 amino acids: CASSQDKTGWETQYF. CDR3 in DNA: TGCGCCAGCAGCCAAGATAAAACGGGGTGGGAGACCCAGTACTTC. J is TRBJ2-5 and V is TRBV4-1; tentative D call: TRBD2 (5 bases). From germline, CDR1 is MGHRA and CDR2 YSYEKL. The V and J ends lost 0 bases and 5 bases respectively, with 13 bases between them. The CDR3 has 15 amino acids.

The chain recombines TRBV15 with TRBJ2-3; 13 positions match TRBD2. The CDR3 is 21 residues long. The trim removed 0 bases at V and 1 base at J, leaving 13 bases unmatched. The germline V gene has CDR1 LNHNV and CDR2 YYDKDF (reference sequence). The DNA for the CDR3 is TGTGCCACCAGCAGAGAAGGACTAGCGGGAGCCCCTCGAAAGGGCACAGATACGCAGTATTTT. This translates into CATSREGLAGAPRKGTDTQYF.

The chain joins TRBV30 to TRBJ1-5; D is unresolved. The CDR3 is made up of 16 amino acids. The germline V gene encodes CDR1 GTSNPN and CDR2 SVGIG (reference sequence). Between the trimmed V and J ends, which lost 5 bases and 6 bases, there was a span of 23 bases. CDR3 loop: CAWCLLIWPNCQPQHF. In DNA, the CDR3 is TGTGCCTGGTGCCTGCTGATTTGGCCAAATTGTCAGCCCCAGCATTTT.

This clone was seen a handful of times. This chain joins TRBV29-1 and TRBJ2-7, with a tentative D call TRBD1 (5 bases). V shed 4 bases and J shed 5 bases, with 15 bases lying between them. The CDR3 consists of 13 residues. The germline V gene encodes CDR1 SQVTM and CDR2 ANQGSEA. The CDR3 sequence is CSVVRTPANEQYF. CDR3 DNA sequence: TGCAGCGTTGTTAGGACACCGGCCAACGAGCAGTACTTC.

The chain recombines TRBV4-1 with TRBJ1-3; D unclear. The CDR3 extends over 16 amino acids. Germline-derived CDR1 and CDR2 are MGHRA and YSYEKL. Trimming left V 0 bases short and J 4 bases short, with 13 bases between. CDR3 protein: CASSQDLAGGGNTIYF. In nucleotides, the CDR3 is TGCGCCAGCAGCCAAGATCTGGCGGGAGGAGGAAACACCATATATTTT.

V is TRBV23-1 and J is TRBJ2-2, with TRBD2 matching 10 bases. TRBV23-1 falls under the ORF class, with uncertain function. CDR3 size: 18 residues. V was clipped by 10 bases and J by 5 bases; unmatched bases: 19. The CDR3 nucleotides read TGCGCCACCTCCCCCTGGCAGCGGGAGGGCCGGAGGACCGGGGAGCTGTTTTTT. It yields the protein CATSPWQREGRRTGELFF.

This chain links TRBV5-4 with TRBJ1-3; possibly TRBD1 for D (5 bases). CDR3 size: 15 residues. CDR1 is SGHNT and CDR2 is YYREEE in the germline V gene (reference sequence). Trimming removed 4 bases from V and 0 bases from J, with 11 bases in between. DNA for the CDR3: TGTGCCAGCAGCGATTACAGGAGCTCTGGAAACACCATATATTTT. It encodes CASSDYRSSGNTIYF.

The table lists this clone with a few counts. V gene TRBV7-2 combines with J gene TRBJ1-2, with unresolved D. Germline values: CDR1 SGHTA, CDR2 FQGNSA. The CDR3 sequence is 15 residues long. Deletions cut 1 base from V and 2 bases from J, with 11 bases between. The CDR3 DNA sequence: TGTGCCAGCAGCTTAGTAATCCAGGTGAACTATGGCTACACCTTC. Translating it yields CASSLVIQVNYGYTF.

The chain has TRBV11-2 and TRBJ2-7, with 14 bases matching TRBD2. Germline V gene data show CDR1 as SGHAT and CDR2 as FQNNGV. This CDR3 spans 16 amino acids. The V segment lost 5 bases and the J segment 1 base; nucleotides outside the gene matches: 4. This CDR3 is CASSRGTSGGSYEQYF. The DNA for the CDR3 is TGTGCCAGCAGCCGGGGGACTAGCGGGGGTTCCTACGAGCAGTACTTC.

This clone was detected once. This chain joins TRBV19 and TRBJ1-4; 10 nucleotides agree with TRBD1. CDR1 is LNHDA, CDR2 SQIVND, per germline (reference sequence). Trimming took 5 bases from V and 7 from J; bases not matched to a gene: 10. The CDR3 is 16 residues long. The DNA of the CDR3 is TGTGCCAGTAGTTACGACAGGGGGCTCTCCGGTGAAAAACTGTTTTTT. It specifies CASSYDRGLSGEKLFF.

The CDR3 DNA sequence: TGTGCCAGCAGCCTGGGACGGGGGACCTACGAGCAGTACTTC. Encoded protein: CASSLGRGTYEQYF. V is TRBV28 and J is TRBJ2-7; D perhaps matches TRBD2 (6 bases). The CDR3 loop spans 14 amino acids. Trimming left V 6 bases short and J 2 bases short, with 14 bases between. CDR1 is MDHEN, CDR2 SYDVKM, per germline.

This rearrangement joins TRBV5-4 to TRBJ1-1, with D perhaps TRBD1 (5 bases). The CDR3 is made up of 15 amino acids. Per germline, CDR1 SGHNT and CDR2 YYREEE (reference sequence). V shed 2 bases and J shed 1 base, with 12 bases lying between them. In nucleotides, the CDR3 is TGTGCCAGCAGCTTCGCCAGGGCGTGGAACACTGAAGCTTTCTTT. Residues: CASSFARAWNTEAFF.

This chain joins TRBV28 and TRBJ1-3; 7 bases map to TRBD1. The V gene's germline CDR1 is MDHEN and CDR2 SYDVKM. V lost 8 bases and J lost 3; bases outside the gene matches: 7. The CDR3 spans 14 residues. The CDR3 bases are TGTGCCAGCTCTTACTGGACAGGTGGAAACACCATATATTTT. It yields the protein CASSYWTGGNTIYF.

The J gene is TRBJ1-3, the V gene TRBV2; D ambiguous. CDR1 SNHLY and CDR2 FYNNEI come from the germline V gene. The CDR3 length is 18 residues. Trimming removed 4 bases from V and 0 bases from J, with 19 bases in between. The CDR3 nucleotides are TGTGCCAGCAGTGGACTGGTGACGCCCGGGAACTCTGGAAACACCATATATTTT. Amino acid sequence: CASSGLVTPGNSGNTIYF.

The chain combines TRBV28 with TRBJ2-1; 10 bases map to TRBD2. V was clipped by 4 bases and J by 5 bases; unmatched bases: 8. CDR3 length: 16 residues. Germline loops: CDR1 MDHEN, CDR2 SYDVKM. The CDR3 loop is CASSWPGTSVNNEQFF. CDR3 nucleotide sequence: TGTGCCAGCAGTTGGCCCGGGACTAGCGTTAACAATGAGCAGTTCTTC. The full variable domain, with the rest looked up from reference TRBV28 and TRBJ2-1, is DVKVTQSSRYLVKRTGEKVFLECVQDMDHENMFWYRQDPGLGLRLIYFSYDVKMKEKGDIPEGYSVSREKKERFSLILESASTNQTSMYLCASSWPGTSVNNEQFFGPGTRLTVL.

This chain connects TRBV29-1 to TRBJ1-3; perhaps TRBD1 as D (5 bases). The CDR3 sequence is 13 residues long. Between the trimmed V and J ends, which lost 5 bases and 4 bases, there was a span of 12 bases. CDR1 is SQVTM and CDR2 is ANQGSEA in the germline V gene. The CDR3 DNA is TGCAGCGTTTCAGGGTCGGCGGGAAACACCATATATTTT. Protein sequence: CSVSGSAGNTIYF.

The chain has TRBV5-5 and TRBJ1-4; D is ambiguous. The CDR3 has 15 residues. CDR1 and CDR2 (germline): SGHKS, YYEKEE (reference sequence). V was shortened by 3 bases and J by 8 bases, with 17 bases between the two germline ends. CDR3: CASSSGLGVGEKLFF. DNA of the CDR3: TGTGCCAGCAGCTCCGGGCTCGGGGTTGGCGAAAAACTGTTTTTT.

The rearrangement uses TRBV10-3 and TRBJ1-1; possibly TRBD1 for D (5 bases). V was cut by 3 bases and J by 0 bases, with 11 bases left in between. From germline, CDR1 is ENHRY and CDR2 SYGVKD. This CDR3 spans 15 amino acids. The DNA for the CDR3 is TGTGCCATCAGTGAAAGCAGGGTCATGAACACTGAAGCTTTCTTT. Residues: CAISESRVMNTEAFF.

The CDR3 DNA follows: TGTGCCAGCAGCTTCGGGAGTGTGGGAGGGCAGTTCTTC. Protein product: CASSFGSVGGQFF. The rearrangement links TRBV7-9 to TRBJ2-1; a possible D gene is TRBD2 (6 bases). This CDR3 region has 13 residues. Trimming pared 3 bases from V and 12 bases from J, leaving 15 bases between. Germline V gene data show CDR1 as SEHNR and CDR2 as FQNEAQ (reference sequence).

The chain has TRBV19 and TRBJ1-1; possibly TRBD1 for D (6 bases). The CDR3 totals 14 residues. V was pared by 7 bases and J by 5 bases, with 17 bases between. The germline gives CDR1 LNHDA, CDR2 SQIVND (reference sequence). CDR3 sequence: CASTPTRTGTEAFF. For the CDR3, the DNA is TGTGCCAGTACTCCAACCCGTACAGGGACTGAAGCTTTCTTT.

The J gene is TRBJ2-5, the V gene TRBV28, with TRBD2 matching over 8 bases. CDR1 is MDHEN and CDR2 is SYDVKM in the germline V gene. The CDR3 consists of 13 residues. V gave up 6 bases and J gave up 4 bases; unmatched junction bases: 4. The CDR3 nucleotides are TGTGCCAGCAGGAGCGGGAGTTTAGAGACCCAGTACTTC. Translated, it gives CASRSGSLETQYF. Full variable domain (missing parts from reference TRBV28 and TRBJ2-5): DVKVTQSSRYLVKRTGEKVFLECVQDMDHENMFWYRQDPGLGLRLIYFSYDVKMKEKGDIPEGYSVSREKKERFSLILESASTNQTSMYLCASRSGSLETQYFGPGTRLLVL.